Listed below are T cell receptor beta chains from one sample, sequenced in a study of cytomegalovirus exposure and HLA in healthy donors. Profiled with immunoSEQ multiplex PCR; TCRdb holds only in-frame clones, not every one. The data hold tens of thousands of clones, with approximately 63% observed a single time. The sequenced sample was PBMCs. These receptors were obtained from a woman in her 30s in good health and CMV-seronegative. CDR3s include the opening cysteine and the closing phenylalanine or tryptophan. The D gene is left open where the match is weak. Some rows have no size entry. The others give once, few or many, or a class for an expanded clone.

few,TRBJ1-5,TRBV7-9,-,15,CASSLTAAGDQPQHF,TGTGCCAGCAGCTTAACGGCGGCAGGGGATCAGCCCCAGCATTTT
-,TRBJ1-5,TRBV6-1,-,13,CASTTESYEPQHF,TGTGCCAGCACCACCGAGAGTTATGAGCCCCAGCATTTT
few,TRBJ1-1,TRBV30,-,13,CAWQGMMDTEAFF,TGTGCCTGGCAGGGTATGATGGACACTGAAGCTTTCTTT
few,TRBJ1-5,TRBV5-8,-,16,CASRLALADRNQPQHF,TGTGCCAGCAGGTTAGCTCTTGCGGACAGAAATCAGCCCCAGCATTTT
-,TRBJ2-7,TRBV28,-,12,CASSQRVYEQYF,TGTGCCAGCAGTCAGAGGGTCTACGAGCAGTACTTC
-,TRBJ2-5,TRBV6-5,TRBD1,15,CASRQGAMGQETQYF,TGTGCCAGCAGACAGGGGGCTATGGGGCAAGAGACCCAGTACTTC
-,TRBJ2-5,TRBV5-1,TRBD2,16,CASSLGAGVDQETQYF,TGCGCCAGCAGCTTGGGAGCGGGAGTGGATCAAGAGACCCAGTACTTC
-,TRBJ2-1,TRBV29-1,TRBD2,13,CSVLSGGYNEQFF,TGCAGCGTTCTCAGCGGGGGCTACAATGAGCAGTTCTTC
few,TRBJ2-7,TRBV5-4,TRBD2,18,CASSWGTGGTSGTFEQYF,TGTGCCAGCAGCTGGGGGACAGGGGGGACTAGCGGGACGTTCGAGCAGTACTTC
-,TRBJ1-1,TRBV19,TRBD1,15,CASRTTTGEGTEAFF,TGTGCCAGTAGAACTACTACAGGGGAAGGCACTGAAGCTTTCTTT
-,TRBJ2-2,TRBV4-1,TRBD1,16,CASSQASGTGLGELFF,TGCGCCAGCAGCCAAGCGTCCGGGACAGGGCTCGGGGAGCTGTTTTTT
few,TRBJ2-3,TRBV5-1,TRBD2,14,CASSLAGMSDTQYF,TGCGCCAGCAGCCTAGCGGGGATGTCAGATACGCAGTATTTT
few,TRBJ2-1,TRBV5-1,TRBD2,15,CASSWTGGSYNEQFF,TGCGCCAGCAGCTGGACGGGGGGCTCCTACAATGAGCAGTTCTTC
-,TRBJ2-5,TRBV5-1,TRBD1,15,CASSPPRGPAETQYF,TGCGCCAGCAGCCCCCCTAGGGGGCCGGCGGAGACCCAGTACTTC
few,TRBJ2-1,TRBV10-1,-,11,CASSEGSVAFF,TGCGCCAGCAGTGAAGGGAGTGTAGCGTTCTTC
few,TRBJ2-3,TRBV7-4,TRBD2,15,CASSFSRTRLVRQYF,TGTGCCAGCAGCTTTAGTCGGACTAGATTGGTAAGGCAGTATTTT
few,TRBJ1-2,TRBV27,TRBD1,15,CASGSGLGGLRGYTF,TGTGCCAGCGGGAGTGGATTAGGGGGCCTAAGGGGCTACACCTTC
once,TRBJ1-5,TRBV10-2,-,15,CASRPSVYSNQPQHF,TGCGCCAGCAGGCCATCTGTCTACTCCAATCAGCCCCAGCATTTT
-,TRBJ1-1,TRBV7-9,-,14,CASSRRGGSTEAFF,TGTGCCAGCAGCCGCAGGGGAGGGAGCACTGAAGCTTTCTTT
-,TRBJ2-1,TRBV7-9,TRBD2,16,CASSSRTRPSYNEQFF,TGTGCCAGCAGCTCCCGGACTAGACCCAGCTACAATGAGCAGTTCTTC
-,TRBJ2-1,TRBV13,TRBD2,15,CASSYSGGSYNEQFF,TGTGCCAGCAGCTATAGCGGGGGTTCCTACAATGAGCAGTTCTTC
-,TRBJ1-2,TRBV5-8,-,15,CASSLDRGIGYGYTF,TGTGCCAGCAGCTTGGATCGGGGGATCGGCTATGGCTACACCTTC
-,TRBJ2-1,TRBV28,-,15,CASSFAGVGRNEQFF,TGTGCCAGCAGTTTTGCAGGGGTGGGTCGCAATGAGCAGTTCTTC
-,TRBJ2-3,TRBV10-3,TRBD2,15,CAIRRTSGTTDTQYF,TGTGCCATCAGAAGGACTAGCGGGACCACAGATACGCAGTATTTT
many,TRBJ2-3,TRBV19,TRBD2,17,CASSIIGTSNVADTQYF,TGTGCCAGTAGTATAATCGGGACTAGTAATGTAGCAGATACGCAGTATTTT
-,TRBJ2-2,TRBV14,-,14,CASSRGAWAGELFF,TGTGCCAGCAGCCGCGGGGCCTGGGCGGGGGAGCTGTTTTTT
few,TRBJ2-2,TRBV9,-,14,CASSVGTTYGELFF,TGTGCCAGCAGCGTAGGGACTACGTACGGGGAGCTGTTTTTT
-,TRBJ2-7,TRBV4-1,TRBD2,17,CASSQDWLAGAGYEQYF,TGCGCCAGCAGCCAAGATTGGCTAGCGGGAGCCGGCTACGAGCAGTACTTC
few,TRBJ2-3,TRBV18,TRBD1,14,CASSSGQNLDTQYF,TGTGCCAGCTCATCGGGACAGAATCTCGATACGCAGTATTTT
-,TRBJ2-7,TRBV5-6,TRBD1,15,CASRPGTGARYEQYF,TGTGCCAGCAGACCCGGGACAGGGGCGAGGTACGAGCAGTACTTC
-,TRBJ1-5,TRBV7-8,-,14,CASSLAQGGQPQHF,TGTGCCAGCAGCTTAGCGCAGGGCGGTCAGCCCCAGCATTTT
-,TRBJ2-2,TRBV4-3,TRBD1,16,CASSQDSPGGYGELFF,TGCGCCAGCAGCCAAGATAGTCCAGGGGGTTACGGGGAGCTGTTTTTT
-,TRBJ2-4,TRBV28,TRBD2,20,CASRLGPASGGSLAKNIQYF,TGTGCCAGCAGATTAGGTCCCGCTAGCGGGGGGTCTTTAGCCAAAAACATTCAGTACTTC
few,TRBJ1-2,TRBV5-1,-,13,CASSLDRVVGYTF,TGCGCCAGCAGCTTGGACAGGGTTGTTGGCTACACCTTC
-,TRBJ1-5,TRBV5-1,TRBD1,15,CASSLAGQGNQPQHF,TGCGCCAGCAGCTTGGCCGGACAGGGCAATCAGCCCCAGCATTTT
-,TRBJ2-5,TRBV5-4,TRBD2,15,CASSLLAGGVETQYF,TGTGCCAGCAGCTTGCTAGCGGGGGGGGTAGAGACCCAGTACTTC
-,TRBJ1-5,TRBV9,TRBD1,15,CASSAGQGINQPQHF,TGTGCCAGCAGCGCAGGACAGGGAATAAATCAGCCCCAGCATTTT
-,TRBJ1-4,TRBV6-1,-,13,CASALDFGEKLFF,TGTGCCAGCGCCCTCGACTTCGGTGAAAAACTGTTTTTT
-,TRBJ1-1,TRBV4-3,-,14,CTSSWFLRNTEAFF,TGCACCAGCAGCTGGTTCCTACGGAACACTGAAGCTTTCTTT
-,TRBJ1-6,TRBV2,-,15,CASSEEASTESPLHF,TGTGCCAGCAGTGAAGAAGCCTCAACGGAGTCACCCCTCCACTTT
few,TRBJ2-2,TRBV28,-,17,CASSFSRGSGRSGELFF,TGTGCCAGCAGTTTTAGTCGAGGCAGCGGACGGTCCGGGGAGCTGTTTTTT
-,TRBJ1-5,TRBV30,TRBD1,14,CAWNRQGLNQPQHF,TGTGCCTGGAACAGACAGGGGCTCAATCAGCCCCAGCATTTT
-,TRBJ2-5,TRBV2,TRBD1,12,CATGQGRETQYF,TGTGCCACTGGACAGGGGAGGGAGACCCAGTACTTC
once,TRBJ1-1,TRBV9,TRBD1,15,CASSVPAGGNTEAFF,TGTGCCAGCAGCGTCCCGGCAGGGGGTAACACTGAAGCTTTCTTT
-,TRBJ2-1,TRBV5-8,TRBD1,15,CASSFRDRAGNEQFF,TGTGCCAGCAGCTTCCGGGACAGGGCTGGGAATGAGCAGTTCTTC
few,TRBJ2-3,TRBV28,TRBD2,15,CASRIAGVSTDTQYF,TGTGCCAGCAGGATAGCGGGAGTTAGCACAGATACGCAGTATTTT
-,TRBJ2-7,TRBV27,TRBD2,18,CASSLFPGLAGKYVEQYF,TGTGCCAGCAGTTTATTCCCAGGACTAGCGGGAAAGTATGTCGAGCAGTACTTC
-,TRBJ1-3,TRBV18,-,15,CASSPMADSGNTIYF,TGTGCCAGCTCACCAATGGCAGACTCTGGAAACACCATATATTTT
once,TRBJ2-6,TRBV5-1,-,14,CASEMSSGANVLTF,TGCGCCAGTGAGATGAGCTCTGGGGCCAACGTCCTGACTTTC
few,TRBJ2-4,TRBV7-2,TRBD2,16,CASSIRLAGGGDIQYF,TGTGCCAGCAGCATTAGACTAGCGGGAGGAGGGGACATTCAGTACTTC
-,TRBJ2-3,TRBV29-1,-,14,CSVCEGLNTDTQYF,TGCAGCGTGTGCGAGGGTCTCAACACAGATACGCAGTATTTT
-,TRBJ2-1,TRBV6-5,TRBD1,15,CASSKTGDPYNEQFF,TGTGCCAGCAGCAAGACAGGGGACCCCTACAATGAGCAGTTCTTC
few,TRBJ2-7,TRBV6-5,-,14,CASSQWQTDYEQYF,TGTGCCAGCAGCCAATGGCAGACGGACTACGAGCAGTACTTC
-,TRBJ1-5,TRBV5-3,TRBD1,19,CARSLGAAEAGGGNQPQHF,TGTGCCAGAAGCTTGGGTGCGGCCGAGGCAGGGGGTGGCAATCAGCCCCAGCATTTT
-,TRBJ1-6,TRBV6-5,-,16,CASSYLGQGNNSPLHF,TGTGCCAGCAGTTACCTTGGGCAGGGAAATAATTCACCCCTCCACTTT
-,TRBJ2-7,TRBV10-3,-,16,CAISEIEGGPAYEQYF,TGTGCCATCAGTGAGATAGAAGGAGGGCCGGCGTACGAGCAGTACTTC
-,TRBJ1-4,TRBV9,-,14,CASSVRAQDEKLFF,TGTGCCAGCAGCGTTCGGGCACAGGATGAAAAACTGTTTTTT
-,TRBJ2-3,TRBV5-1,TRBD2,17,CASSLLAGGLGTDTQYF,TGCGCCAGCAGCCTCCTAGCGGGAGGCTTGGGCACAGATACGCAGTATTTT
-,TRBJ2-1,TRBV7-6,TRBD2,15,CASSLALGGGAEQFF,TGTGCCAGCAGCTTAGCGCTCGGCGGGGGGGCTGAGCAGTTCTTC
-,TRBJ2-4,TRBV5-1,TRBD1,16,CASSYDRTGAKNIQYF,TGCGCCAGCAGCTACGACAGGACAGGAGCCAAAAACATTCAGTACTTC